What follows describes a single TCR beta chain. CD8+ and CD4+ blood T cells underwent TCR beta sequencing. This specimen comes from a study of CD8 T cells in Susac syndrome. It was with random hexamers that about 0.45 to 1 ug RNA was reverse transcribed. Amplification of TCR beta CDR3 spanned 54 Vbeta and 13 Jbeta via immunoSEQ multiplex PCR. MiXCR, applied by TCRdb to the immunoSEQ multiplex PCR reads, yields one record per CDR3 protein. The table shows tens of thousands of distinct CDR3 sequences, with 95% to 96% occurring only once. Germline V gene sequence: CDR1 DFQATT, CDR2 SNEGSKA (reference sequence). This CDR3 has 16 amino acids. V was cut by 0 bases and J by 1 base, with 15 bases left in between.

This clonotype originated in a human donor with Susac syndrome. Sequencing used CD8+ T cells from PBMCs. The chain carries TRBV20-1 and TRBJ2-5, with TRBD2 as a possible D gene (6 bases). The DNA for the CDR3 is TGCAGTGCTAGAGATAGAGAGCGCGGGGTCCAAGAGACCCAGTACTTC. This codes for CSARDRERGVQETQYF.